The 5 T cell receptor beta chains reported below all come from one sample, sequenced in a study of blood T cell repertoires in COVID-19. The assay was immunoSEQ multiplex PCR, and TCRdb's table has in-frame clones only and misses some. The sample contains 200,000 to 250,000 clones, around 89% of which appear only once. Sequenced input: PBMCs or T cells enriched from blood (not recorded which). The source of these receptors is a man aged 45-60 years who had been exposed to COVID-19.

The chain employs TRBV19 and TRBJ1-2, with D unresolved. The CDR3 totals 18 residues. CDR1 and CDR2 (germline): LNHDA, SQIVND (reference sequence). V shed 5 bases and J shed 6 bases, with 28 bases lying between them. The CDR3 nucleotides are TGTGCCAGTAGTGCAAAACCCGGGGTAACCCTGGGCTCTCATGGCTACACCTTC. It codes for CASSAKPGVTLGSHGYTF.

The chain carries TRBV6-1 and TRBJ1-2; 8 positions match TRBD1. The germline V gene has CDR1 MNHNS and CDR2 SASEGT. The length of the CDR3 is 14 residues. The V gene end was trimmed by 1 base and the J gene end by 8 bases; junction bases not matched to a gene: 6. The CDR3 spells CASSEDAGGRGYTF. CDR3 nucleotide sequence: TGTGCCAGCAGTGAAGATGCAGGGGGCAGGGGCTACACCTTC.

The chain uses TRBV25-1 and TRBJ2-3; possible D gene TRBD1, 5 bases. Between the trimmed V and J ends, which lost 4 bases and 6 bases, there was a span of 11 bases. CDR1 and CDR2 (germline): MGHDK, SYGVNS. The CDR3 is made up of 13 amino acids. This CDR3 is CASSADTRDTQYF. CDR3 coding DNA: TGTGCCAGCAGTGCGGACACACGTGATACGCAGTATTTT.

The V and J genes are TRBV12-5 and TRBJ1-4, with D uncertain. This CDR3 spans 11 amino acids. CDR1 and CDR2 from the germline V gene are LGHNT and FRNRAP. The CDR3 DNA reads TGTCGAGCGGCAACTAATGAAAAACTGTTTTTT. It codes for CRAATNEKLFF.

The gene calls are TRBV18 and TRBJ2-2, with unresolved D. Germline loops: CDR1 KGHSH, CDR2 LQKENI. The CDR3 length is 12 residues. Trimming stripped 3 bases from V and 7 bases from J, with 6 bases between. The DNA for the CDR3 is TGTGCCAGCTCACCCACTGACGGGGAGCTGTTTTTT. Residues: CASSPTDGELFF.